These 2 T cell receptor beta chains share one sample of origin, sequenced in a study of regulatory T cells in long-lasting Graves disease. Time point defined: persistent/refractory GD, antithyroid drugs over 5 years with positive TRAb. PBMC-extracted RNA yielded the TCR library. Through Arm-PCR of CDR3 regions and iRepertoire HTBI primers, TCR beta libraries were built. TCRdb analysed the multiplex PCR reads with MiXCR anew, one entry per CDR3 protein. The table has 650,000 to 850,000 distinct CDR3 sequences, about 30% seen once; the top ten hold about 40%. The specimen was peripheral blood mononuclear cells (PBMCs), collected when the disease was refractory, from a patient treated with antithyroid drugs. These receptors originate from a female donor with Graves disease.

In its sample, this clonotype was seen a few times. As DNA, the CDR3 is TGTGCCAGCAGCTATTCCCTTAGCGTAATGGAGACCCAGTACTTC. This codes for CASSYSLSVMETQYF. The chain has TRBV7-2 and TRBJ2-5; D is perhaps TRBD2 (5 bases). There are 15 residues in the CDR3. V lost 4 bases, J lost 5 bases, and 17 bases lay in between. The germline V gene encodes CDR1 SGHTA and CDR2 FQGNSA.

The chain has TRBV5-1 and TRBJ2-7; 10 bases line up with TRBD1. The CDR3 contains 17 residues. The germline V gene has CDR1 SGHRS and CDR2 YFSETQ. J lost 5 bases, V lost 4 bases, and 15 bases had no gene match. DNA for the CDR3: TGCGCCAGCAGCACCGGGACAGGGGTCCCATATTTGGACGAGCAGTACTTC. Translating gives CASSTGTGVPYLDEQYF.